The present entry profiles one T cell receptor (beta chain) with its context. This clonotype was seen ten or more times. The antigen it recognizes is unknown. No quality values exist for individual bases; no much larger clone is one base distant. TCR beta CDR3 regions were amplified from RNA transcripts. For the first round of RT-PCR on the TCR CDR3, the HTBI primer set was used together with the Qiagen OneStep RT-PCR kit. A second multiplex PCR round built the libraries, followed by size selection and purification. Libraries were sequenced paired-end with 100 bp reads on an Illumina HiSeq2000. As for the authors' bioinformatics: SOAPnuke was used to process the raw data, with reads discarded if the reads contained adapters or uncalled bases, had a mean Phred below 15, or lacked an exact constant-primer or identifier match. High-quality paired reads were merged with COPE v1.2.5, and unique nucleotide sequences were defined as clonotypes. MiTCR v1.1 was used to align clonotypes to the IMGT TRBV, TRBD and TRBJ reference segments. The analysis was restricted to V-J combinations with a frequency above 0.0001, which together covered 99.2% of the repertoires. A TCS score was defined as the ratio of F50 (clonal expansion) to E x V (chaos), with BLOSUM62-based TCRdist applied between CDR3 peptides within each V-J. Welch's t-statistics and random forest reduced roughly 540 V-J features to about 12, which were used in a naive Bayes classifier (R e1071). TCRdb handled the public reads itself, with Q25 trimming in fastp and clone calling in MiXCR, and kept productive beta chains. All rows with the same CDR3 protein become a single entry with the most common DNA and genes. It is TCRdb's table, rather than the study itself, that gives the V and J calls and clone size. Across this sample there are nearly 600,000 distinct CDR3 sequences, with about 14% seen only once. The ten largest clones take up less than 6% of the sample.

The data were obtained in a study of T cells in Graves' hyperthyroidism and ophthalmopathy (dated by TCRdb to the late 2010s). At the level of the whole study: Peripheral blood was collected at initial diagnosis, before any treatment. The paper describes TCR Vbeta CDR3 sequencing of 120 to 150 peripheral blood samples, made up of roughly 40 ophthalmopathy patients, 70 to 75 hyperthyroidism patients and roughly 17 progressor patients. Thyroid tissue and blood T-cell repertoires from several Graves' hyperthyroidism patients were also compared in the study. TCR V-J signatures able to tell the groups apart were searched for in a discovery cohort of 90 to 100 patients, of whom under 45 had Graves' ophthalmopathy and around 56 had stable Graves' hyperthyroidism. An independent validation cohort of under 20 hyperthyroidism patients and about 16 patients who later progressed to ophthalmopathy tested prospective prediction of ophthalmopathy. After sampling, hyperthyroidism patients received methimazole starting at 30 mg daily, and ophthalmopathy patients received high-dose intravenous methylprednisolone. The 80 to 100 discovery patients were randomly divided into training and test sets at a 7:3 ratio.

Hyperthyroidism patients were newly diagnosed, with disease duration under 2 months, and aged 18 to 65 years. Patients with uncontrolled infections, other autoimmune diseases, pregnancy or lactation were excluded. Clinical symptoms, serum thyroxine and TRAb, thyroid ultrasound, and orbital computed tomography formed the basis for the diagnoses. Blood from progressor patients was drawn when they were first diagnosed with hyperthyroidism, before any ophthalmopathy symptoms appeared. PBMCs were separated from about 10 ml of fresh peripheral blood using Ficoll-Paque density gradient centrifugation. Progressor patients were defined as those initially diagnosed with Graves' hyperthyroidism in whom ophthalmopathy developed during follow-up. Total RNA was extracted with Trizol reagent, and quality was checked on an Agilent 2100 Bioanalyzer. Results the study describes overall, beyond this receptor: Sample size was not statistically predetermined, and blinding of investigators to group allocation was not performed. Most expanded thyroid clonotypes (frequency above 0.001) were also detected in blood, suggesting blood repertoires may reflect thyroid immune responses. In cross-validation, a model built on a 13 V-J signature told ophthalmopathy apart from stable hyperthyroidism with approximately 91% sensitivity and roughly 81% specificity, and in testing the same model reached 80%/75%. During validation, the model predicted progression to ophthalmopathy a median of approximately 6 months ahead of onset, with almost 71% sensitivity and 72% to 80% specificity.

CDR1 and CDR2 are read off the germline V gene as MNHEY and SVGEGT. The CDR3 runs 15 amino acids, cysteine and phenylalanine included. Only the CDR3 part of the read is kept: 45 bases, read in frame from the first base. V is clipped by 6 bases and J by 2 bases, and the sequence between their germline boundaries is 14 bases long. The chain uses TRBV6-2 or TRBV6-3 and TRBJ1-5; TRBD1 is possibly the D segment (6 matching bases). Sequencing was done on a sample of blood. The TCR was taken from a woman aged 25 to 39 with Graves' hyperthyroidism that later progressed to Graves' ophthalmopathy. In nucleotide form, the sequence is TGTGCCAGCAGAGTAACAGGGAAGGGCAATCAGCCCCAGCATTTT. It translates as CASRVTGKGNQPQHF.